A selection of T cell receptor beta chains follows, all from one sample in a study of blood T cell repertoires in COVID-19. Some clones are missing from TCRdb's copy, which holds only in-frame ones; the method was immunoSEQ multiplex PCR. The repertoire holds some 45,000 clones, with about four fifths as singletons. Sequencing was done on a sample of peripheral blood. These receptor sequences come from an older woman with acute or convalescent COVID-19. Each CDR3 is given with its conserved first and last residue. D genes are given only for firm matches. The size of a clone is reported for some rows only, either as once, few or many, or as a class for expanded clones.

j_call,d_call,clone_size,v_call,cdr3_aa,cdr3_nt
TRBJ2-6,NA,NA,TRBV19,CASRSQGFSSGANVLTF,TGTGCCAGTAGATCACAGGGTTTTAGCTCTGGGGCCAACGTCCTGACTTTC
TRBJ1-1,NA,once,TRBV7-3,CASSLMRNTEAFF,TGTGCCAGCAGCTTAATGAGAAACACTGAAGCTTTCTTT
TRBJ1-5,NA,few,TRBV2,CASSDSRVNNQPQHF,TGTGCCAGCAGTGACTCCAGGGTGAATAATCAGCCCCAGCATTTT
TRBJ1-1,NA,NA,TRBV4-1,CASSQDGQGWTEAFF,TGCGCCAGCAGCCAAGATGGGCAGGGGTGGACTGAAGCTTTCTTT
TRBJ1-1,NA,NA,TRBV5-1,CASSLVRGNTEAFF,TGCGCCAGCAGCTTGGTCCGAGGTAACACTGAAGCTTTCTTT
TRBJ2-5,NA,NA,TRBV15,CATEPQETQYF,TGTGCCACGGAGCCGCAGGAGACCCAGTACTTC
TRBJ1-4,TRBD1,once,TRBV24-1,CATSPGTGGEKLFF,TGTGCCACCAGCCCCGGGACAGGGGGAGAAAAACTGTTTTTT
TRBJ1-6,TRBD1,NA,TRBV2,CASGWTGRNSPLHF,TGTGCCAGCGGTTGGACAGGGCGGAATTCACCCCTCCACTTT
TRBJ2-1,TRBD1,once,TRBV2,CASSPDRGRNEQFF,TGTGCCAGCAGTCCCGACAGGGGGCGGAATGAGCAGTTCTTC
TRBJ2-6,NA,once,TRBV10-3,CAISGSSGANVLTF,TGTGCCATCAGTGGTTCTTCTGGGGCCAACGTCCTGACTTTC
TRBJ1-2,NA,NA,TRBV4-1,CASSLPGGARGYTF,TGCGCCAGCAGCCTCCCTGGAGGGGCAAGAGGCTACACCTTC
TRBJ2-2,NA,NA,TRBV5-4,CASSLYYSRSTGELFF,TGTGCCAGCAGCTTGTACTACTCACGGTCCACCGGGGAGCTGTTTTTT
TRBJ1-4,TRBD1,NA,TRBV6-5,CASRGQGSYEKLFF,TGTGCCAGCAGAGGACAGGGATCATACGAAAAACTGTTTTTT
TRBJ2-7,NA,few,TRBV21-1,CASSNNMDREHEQYF,TGTGCCAGCAGCAATAACATGGACAGGGAGCACGAGCAGTACTTC
TRBJ1-1,NA,NA,TRBV7-2,CASSLTDLNTEAFF,TGTGCCAGCAGCTTAACGGACTTGAACACTGAAGCTTTCTTT
TRBJ1-2,NA,NA,TRBV6-4,CASRREETALYGYTF,TGTGCCAGCAGACGAGAGGAGACAGCCCTCTATGGCTACACCTTC
TRBJ2-2,TRBD1,NA,TRBV24-1,CATSDRDRGQGELFF,TGTGCCACCAGTGATCGGGACAGGGGCCAAGGGGAGCTGTTTTTT
TRBJ1-4,NA,NA,TRBV6-5,CASGGGKQGPEKLFF,TGTGCCAGCGGCGGGGGAAAACAGGGCCCCGAAAAACTGTTTTTT
TRBJ2-3,TRBD1,NA,TRBV6-4,CASSDRTGPGRDTQYF,TGTGCCAGCAGTGACCGGACAGGGCCCGGTAGGGATACGCAGTATTTT
TRBJ1-1,NA,NA,TRBV29-1,CSVLWDSPEAFF,TGCAGCGTCTTGTGGGACTCTCCTGAAGCTTTCTTT
TRBJ2-5,TRBD2,NA,TRBV4-1,CASSQAIAGGQETQYF,TGCGCCAGCAGCCAGGCCATAGCGGGGGGCCAAGAGACCCAGTACTTC
TRBJ1-1,NA,NA,TRBV6-5,CASSYAVSTEAFF,TGTGCCAGCAGTTATGCTGTTAGCACTGAAGCTTTCTTT
TRBJ2-7,NA,NA,TRBV5-6,CASSLGEPAYEQYF,TGTGCCAGCAGCTTGGGTGAGCCCGCCTACGAGCAGTACTTC
TRBJ2-1,NA,NA,TRBV5-4,CASSLGVVPGDEQFF,TGTGCCAGCAGCTTGGGGGTTGTCCCGGGTGATGAGCAGTTCTTC
TRBJ1-2,NA,NA,TRBV11-2,CASSSGPGTSYGYTF,TGTGCCAGCAGCTCAGGGCCGGGGACAAGCTATGGCTACACCTTC
TRBJ2-2,TRBD1,NA,TRBV19,CASSTQGATGELFF,TGTGCCAGTAGTACACAGGGGGCAACCGGGGAGCTGTTTTTT
TRBJ1-5,NA,NA,TRBV5-5,CASSLAGDQPQHF,TGTGCCAGCAGCTTGGCGGGGGATCAGCCCCAGCATTTT
TRBJ1-1,NA,NA,TRBV30,CAWSPGSSEAFF,TGTGCCTGGAGTCCAGGCTCGTCTGAAGCTTTCTTT
TRBJ2-5,TRBD2,NA,TRBV2,CASSEDGTSGVYQETQYF,TGTGCCAGCAGTGAAGATGGGACTAGCGGGGTGTACCAAGAGACCCAGTACTTC
TRBJ2-3,TRBD2,NA,TRBV3-1/TRBV3-2,CASSQELAGGTDTQYF,TGTGCCAGCAGCCAAGAATTAGCGGGGGGCACAGATACGCAGTATTTT
TRBJ2-7,NA,NA,TRBV7-9,CASSLGGSLYEQYF,TGTGCCAGCAGCTTAGGAGGGTCCCTCTACGAGCAGTACTTC
TRBJ2-3,TRBD2,few,TRBV12-5,CASGSTWGLAGSDTQYF,TGTGCTAGTGGTTCCACATGGGGGCTAGCGGGGTCTGATACGCAGTATTTT
TRBJ1-4,TRBD1,NA,TRBV5-4,CASSRGGGAYEKLFF,TGTGCCAGCAGCCGCGGAGGGGGCGCGTATGAAAAACTGTTTTTT
TRBJ2-7,NA,NA,TRBV2,CASSEEGWATWISYEQYF,TGTGCCAGCAGTGAAGAAGGCTGGGCTACATGGATCTCCTACGAGCAGTACTTC
TRBJ2-7,NA,few,TRBV9,CASSPGLKFYEQYF,TGTGCCAGCAGCCCGGGACTCAAATTCTACGAGCAGTACTTC
TRBJ2-3,TRBD2,NA,TRBV30,CAWSVRGRGGADTQYF,TGTGCCTGGAGTGTGCGGGGGAGGGGAGGCGCAGATACGCAGTATTTT
TRBJ1-4,NA,NA,TRBV4-1,CASSQDLANEKLFF,TGCGCCAGCAGCCAGGACTTAGCTAATGAAAAACTGTTTTTT
TRBJ2-1,NA,NA,TRBV5-6,CASSLVGINEQFF,TGTGCCAGCAGCTTGGTCGGTATCAATGAGCAGTTCTTC
TRBJ1-5,NA,NA,TRBV6-6,CASSYSRDGLQPQHF,TGTGCCAGCAGTTACTCGAGGGATGGACTGCAGCCCCAGCATTTT
TRBJ1-1,NA,NA,TRBV11-2,CASTGNIQVMNTEAFF,TGTGCCAGCACCGGAAATATACAGGTGATGAACACTGAAGCTTTCTTT
TRBJ2-1,TRBD2,NA,TRBV27,CASRPRGGEQFF,TGTGCCAGCAGACCTCGGGGGGGTGAGCAGTTCTTC
TRBJ2-7,NA,NA,TRBV2,CASYGSTEQYF,TGTGCCAGCTACGGGAGTACCGAGCAGTACTTC
TRBJ1-2,NA,NA,TRBV2,CASTGLSYGYTF,TGTGCCAGCACGGGGTTGAGCTATGGCTACACCTTC
TRBJ2-2,TRBD2,NA,TRBV3-1/TRBV3-2,CASSHNSGQGGELFF,TGTGCCAGCAGCCATAATAGCGGGCAGGGCGGGGAGCTGTTTTTT
TRBJ1-1,TRBD1,once,TRBV10-3,CARPPGQGMNTEAFF,TGTGCCAGACCCCCGGGACAGGGGATGAACACTGAAGCTTTCTTT
TRBJ1-2,NA,NA,TRBV6-6,CASSYDEGHGYTF,TGTGCCAGCAGTTACGACGAGGGTCATGGCTACACCTTC
TRBJ1-1,NA,NA,TRBV7-2,CASSQRSGQGTEAFF,TGTGCCAGCAGCCAGAGGTCTGGGCAGGGGACTGAAGCTTTCTTT
TRBJ1-4,TRBD1,few,TRBV2,CASRTGGNEKLFF,TGTGCCAGCAGAACAGGGGGGAATGAAAAACTGTTTTTT
TRBJ2-1,NA,few,TRBV7-2,CASSLEAGTNEQFF,TGTGCCAGCAGCTTAGAAGCAGGTACGAATGAGCAGTTCTTC
TRBJ2-3,TRBD2,NA,TRBV2,CASSPRAGGRDTQYF,TGTGCCAGCAGTCCCAGAGCGGGGGGGCGGGATACGCAGTATTTT